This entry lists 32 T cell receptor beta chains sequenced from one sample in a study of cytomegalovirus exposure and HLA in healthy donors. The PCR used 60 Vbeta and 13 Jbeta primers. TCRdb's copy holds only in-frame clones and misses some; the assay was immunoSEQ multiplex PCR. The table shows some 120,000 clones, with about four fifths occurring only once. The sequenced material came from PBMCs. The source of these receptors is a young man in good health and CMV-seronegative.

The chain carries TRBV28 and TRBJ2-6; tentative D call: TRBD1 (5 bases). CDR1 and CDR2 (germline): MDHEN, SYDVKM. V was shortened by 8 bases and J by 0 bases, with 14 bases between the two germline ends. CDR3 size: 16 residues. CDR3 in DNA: TGTGCCAGCTTTCAGGGTGCGCACTCTGGGGCCAACGTCCTGACTTTC. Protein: CASFQGAHSGANVLTF.

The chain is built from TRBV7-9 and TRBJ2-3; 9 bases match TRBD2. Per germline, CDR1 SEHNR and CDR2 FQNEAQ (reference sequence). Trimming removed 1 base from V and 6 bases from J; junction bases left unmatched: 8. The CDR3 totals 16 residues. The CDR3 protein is CASSLGLAAFRDTQYF. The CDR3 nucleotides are TGTGCCAGCAGCTTAGGACTAGCGGCGTTTCGGGATACGCAGTATTTT. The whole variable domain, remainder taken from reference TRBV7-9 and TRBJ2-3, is DTGVSQNPRHKITKRGQNVTFRCDPISEHNRLYWYRQTLGQGPEFLTYFQNEAQLEKSRLLSDRFSAERPKGSFSTLEIQRTEQGDSAMYLCASSLGLAAFRDTQYFGPGTRLTVL.

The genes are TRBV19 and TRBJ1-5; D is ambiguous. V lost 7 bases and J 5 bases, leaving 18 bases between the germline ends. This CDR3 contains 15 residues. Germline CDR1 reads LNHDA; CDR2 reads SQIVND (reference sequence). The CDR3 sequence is CASTNPGGIDQPQHF. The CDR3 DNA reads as TGTGCCAGTACCAACCCTGGAGGGATCGATCAGCCCCAGCATTTT.

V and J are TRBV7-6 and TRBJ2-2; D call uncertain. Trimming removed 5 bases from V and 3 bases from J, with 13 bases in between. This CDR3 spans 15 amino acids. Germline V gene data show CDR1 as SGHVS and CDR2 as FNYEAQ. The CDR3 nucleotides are TGTGCCAGCAGCCAGATCCCTGGTGACACCGGGGAGCTGTTTTTT. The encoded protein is CASSQIPGDTGELFF. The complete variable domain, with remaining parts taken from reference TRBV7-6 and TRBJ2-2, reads GAGVSQSPRYKVTKRGQDVALRCDPISGHVSLYWYRQALGQGPEFLTYFNYEAQQDKSGLPNDRFSAERPEGSISTLTIQRTEQRDSAMYRCASSQIPGDTGELFFGEGSRLTVL.

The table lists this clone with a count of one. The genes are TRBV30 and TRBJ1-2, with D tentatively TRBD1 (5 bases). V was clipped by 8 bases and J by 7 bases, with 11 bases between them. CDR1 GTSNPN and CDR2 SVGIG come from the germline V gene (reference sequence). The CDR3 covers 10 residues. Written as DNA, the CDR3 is TGTGCCCTTTGGGGGGGTGGCTACACCTTC. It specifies CALWGGGYTF.

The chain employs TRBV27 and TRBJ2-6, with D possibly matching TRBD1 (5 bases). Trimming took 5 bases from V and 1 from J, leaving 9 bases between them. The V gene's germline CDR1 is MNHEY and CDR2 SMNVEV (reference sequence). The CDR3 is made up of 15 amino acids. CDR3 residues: CASSPTESGANVLTF. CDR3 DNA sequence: TGTGCCAGCAGTCCGACAGAGTCTGGGGCCAACGTCCTGACTTTC.

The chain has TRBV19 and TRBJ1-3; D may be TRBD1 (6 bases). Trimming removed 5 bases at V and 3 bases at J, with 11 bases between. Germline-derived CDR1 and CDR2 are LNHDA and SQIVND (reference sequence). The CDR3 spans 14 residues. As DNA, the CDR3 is TGTGCCAGTAGTGCTGTGACAGGTGGAAACACCATATATTTT. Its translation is CASSAVTGGNTIYF.

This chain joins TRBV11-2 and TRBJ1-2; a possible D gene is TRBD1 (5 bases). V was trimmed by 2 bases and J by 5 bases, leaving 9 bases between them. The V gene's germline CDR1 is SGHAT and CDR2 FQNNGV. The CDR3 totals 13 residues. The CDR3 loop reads CASSLSRGYGYTF. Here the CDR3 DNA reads TGTGCCAGCAGCTTATCACGGGGGTATGGCTACACCTTC.

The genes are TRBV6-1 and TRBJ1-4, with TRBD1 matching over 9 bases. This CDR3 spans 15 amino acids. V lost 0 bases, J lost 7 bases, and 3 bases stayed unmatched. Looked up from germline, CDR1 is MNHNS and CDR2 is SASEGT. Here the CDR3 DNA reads TGTGCCAGCAGTGAAGCCGGGACAGGGTCTGAAAAACTGTTTTTT. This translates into CASSEAGTGSEKLFF.

The CDR3 loop reads CASSPSPRTSGRSPLGEQYF. CDR3 sequence (DNA): TGTGCCAGCAGCCCCTCCCCCCGGACTAGCGGGAGGTCCCCTTTGGGCGAGCAGTACTTC. J is TRBJ2-7 and V is TRBV28; 14 bases fit TRBD2. J was trimmed by 6 bases and V by 6 bases; bases with no gene match: 22. Germline lookup yields CDR1 MDHEN and CDR2 SYDVKM. The CDR3 totals 20 residues.

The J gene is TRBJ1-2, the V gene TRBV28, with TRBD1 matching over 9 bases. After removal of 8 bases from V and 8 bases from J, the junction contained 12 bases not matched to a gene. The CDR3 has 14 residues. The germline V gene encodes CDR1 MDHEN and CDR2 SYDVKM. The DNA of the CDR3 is TGTGCCAGCGCTACAGGGGGCATTTATTACGGCTACACCTTC. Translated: CASATGGIYYGYTF.

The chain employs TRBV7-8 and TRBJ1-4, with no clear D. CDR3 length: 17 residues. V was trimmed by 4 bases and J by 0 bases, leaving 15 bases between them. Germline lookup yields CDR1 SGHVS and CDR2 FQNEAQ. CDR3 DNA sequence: TGTGCCAGCAGCTCTGAGCGCGAAAGTTCAACTAATGAAAAACTGTTTTTT. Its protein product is CASSSERESSTNEKLFF.

Here the CDR3 reads CASSYPHGSYNEQFF. The CDR3 coding sequence is TGTGCCAGCAGTTACCCCCACGGGTCCTACAATGAGCAGTTCTTC. The genes are TRBV6-6 and TRBJ2-1; D call uncertain. The CDR3 has 15 residues. Trimming removed 2 bases at V and 1 base at J, with 9 bases between. The germline V gene encodes CDR1 MNHNY and CDR2 SVGAGI (reference sequence).

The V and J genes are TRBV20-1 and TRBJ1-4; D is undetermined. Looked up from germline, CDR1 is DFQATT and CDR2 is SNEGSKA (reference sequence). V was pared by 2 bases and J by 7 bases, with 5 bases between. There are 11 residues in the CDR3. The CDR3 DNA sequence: TGCAGTGCTAGATTACTTGAAAAACTGTTTTTT. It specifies CSARLLEKLFF.

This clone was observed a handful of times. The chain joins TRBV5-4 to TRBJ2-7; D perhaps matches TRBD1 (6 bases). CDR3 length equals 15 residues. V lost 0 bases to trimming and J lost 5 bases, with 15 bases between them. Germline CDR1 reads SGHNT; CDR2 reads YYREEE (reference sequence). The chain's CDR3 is CASSLGAGEVHEQYF. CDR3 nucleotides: TGTGCCAGCAGCTTGGGAGCAGGGGAAGTACACGAGCAGTACTTC.

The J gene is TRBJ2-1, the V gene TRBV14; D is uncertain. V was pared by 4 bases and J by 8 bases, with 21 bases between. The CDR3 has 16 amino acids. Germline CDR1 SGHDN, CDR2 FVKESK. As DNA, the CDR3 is TGTGCCAGCAGCCCGGTTGGGCTAATAGTGGTTGATGAGCAGTTCTTC. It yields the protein CASSPVGLIVVDEQFF.

Here the CDR3 DNA reads TGTGCCACTCTTGAGGACAGGGACACTGAAGCTTTCTTT. Translation gives CATLEDRDTEAFF. The chain combines TRBV28 with TRBJ1-1; TRBD1 matches 8 bases. V dropped 10 bases and J dropped 3; count of bases not matched to a gene: 7. CDR3 length equals 13 residues. Germline assignment: CDR1 MDHEN and CDR2 SYDVKM.

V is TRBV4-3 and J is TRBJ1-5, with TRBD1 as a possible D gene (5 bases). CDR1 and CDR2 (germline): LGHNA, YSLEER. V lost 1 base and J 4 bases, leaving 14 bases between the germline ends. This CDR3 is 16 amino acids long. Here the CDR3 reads CASSQVRRERNQPQHF. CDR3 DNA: TGCGCCAGCAGCCAAGTACGCAGGGAAAGAAATCAGCCCCAGCATTTT.

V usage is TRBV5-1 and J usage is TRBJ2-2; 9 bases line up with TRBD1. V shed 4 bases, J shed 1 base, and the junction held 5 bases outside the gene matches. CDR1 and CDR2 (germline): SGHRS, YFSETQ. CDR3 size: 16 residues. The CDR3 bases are TGCGCCAGCAGCCCGGACAGGGGAAGGAACACCGGGGAGCTGTTTTTT. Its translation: CASSPDRGRNTGELFF.

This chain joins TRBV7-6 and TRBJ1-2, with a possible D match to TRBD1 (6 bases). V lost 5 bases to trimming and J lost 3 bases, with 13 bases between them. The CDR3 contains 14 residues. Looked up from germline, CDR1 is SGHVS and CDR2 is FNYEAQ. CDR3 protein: CASSPGPGDYGYTF. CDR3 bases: TGTGCCAGCAGCCCCGGTCCAGGGGACTATGGCTACACCTTC.

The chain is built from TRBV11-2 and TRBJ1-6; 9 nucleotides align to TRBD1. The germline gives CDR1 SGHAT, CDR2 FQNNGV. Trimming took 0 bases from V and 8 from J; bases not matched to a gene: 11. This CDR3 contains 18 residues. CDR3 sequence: CASSLDGLRDRVDSPLHF. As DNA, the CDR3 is TGTGCCAGCAGCTTAGATGGCCTCCGGGACAGGGTAGATTCACCCCTCCACTTT.

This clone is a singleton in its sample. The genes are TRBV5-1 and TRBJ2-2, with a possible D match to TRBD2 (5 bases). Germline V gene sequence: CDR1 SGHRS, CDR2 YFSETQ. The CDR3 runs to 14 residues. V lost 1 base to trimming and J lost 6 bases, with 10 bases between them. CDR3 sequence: CASSLSGNAGELFF. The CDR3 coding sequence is TGCGCCAGCAGCTTGAGCGGTAATGCCGGGGAGCTGTTTTTT.

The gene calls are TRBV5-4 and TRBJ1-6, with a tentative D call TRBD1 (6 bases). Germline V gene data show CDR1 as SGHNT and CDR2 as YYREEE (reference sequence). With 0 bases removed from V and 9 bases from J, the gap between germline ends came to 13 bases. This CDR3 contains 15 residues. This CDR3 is CASSLEGGLSSPLHF. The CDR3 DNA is TGTGCCAGCAGCTTGGAAGGGGGTCTATCTTCACCCCTCCACTTT.

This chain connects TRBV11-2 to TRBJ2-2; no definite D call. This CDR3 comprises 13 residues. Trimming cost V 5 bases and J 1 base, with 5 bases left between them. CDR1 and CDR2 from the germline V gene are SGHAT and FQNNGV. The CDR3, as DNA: TGTGCCAGCAGCCACGGGAACACCGGGGAGCTGTTTTTT. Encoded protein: CASSHGNTGELFF.

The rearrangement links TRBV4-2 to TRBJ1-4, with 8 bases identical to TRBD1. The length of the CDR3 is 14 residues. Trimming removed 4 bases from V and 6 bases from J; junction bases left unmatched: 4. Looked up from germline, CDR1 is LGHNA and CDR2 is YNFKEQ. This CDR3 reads CASSREDRDEKLFF. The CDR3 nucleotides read TGTGCCAGCAGCCGAGAGGACAGGGATGAAAAACTGTTTTTT.

CDR3 DNA: TGCGCCAGCAGCCAAGAAGTAAGCAGGGTCAATCAGCCCCAGCATTTT. Its translation is CASSQEVSRVNQPQHF. V is TRBV4-3 and J is TRBJ1-5, with D possibly matching TRBD1 (5 bases). CDR3 length: 16 residues. Germline assignment: CDR1 LGHNA and CDR2 YSLEER. Trimming cost V 0 bases and J 3 bases, with 12 bases left between them.

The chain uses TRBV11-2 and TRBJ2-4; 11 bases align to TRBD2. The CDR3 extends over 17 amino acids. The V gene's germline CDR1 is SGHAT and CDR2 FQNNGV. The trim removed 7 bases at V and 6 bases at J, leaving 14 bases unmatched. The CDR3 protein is CASTNLPGLAEGNIQYF. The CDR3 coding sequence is TGTGCCAGCACAAACCTACCGGGACTAGCGGAGGGAAACATTCAGTACTTC.

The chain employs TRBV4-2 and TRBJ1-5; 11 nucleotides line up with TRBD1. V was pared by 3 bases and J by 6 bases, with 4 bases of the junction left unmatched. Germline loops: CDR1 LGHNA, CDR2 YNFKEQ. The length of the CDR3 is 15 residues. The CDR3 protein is CASSQGQGVSQPQHF. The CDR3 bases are TGTGCCAGCAGCCAGGGACAGGGGGTGAGTCAGCCCCAGCATTTT.

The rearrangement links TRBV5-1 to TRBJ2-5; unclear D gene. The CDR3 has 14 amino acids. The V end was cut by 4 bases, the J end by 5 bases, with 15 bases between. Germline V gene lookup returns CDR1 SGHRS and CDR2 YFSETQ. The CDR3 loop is CASSRGPSEETQYF. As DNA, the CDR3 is TGCGCCAGCAGCAGAGGTCCCTCGGAGGAGACCCAGTACTTC.

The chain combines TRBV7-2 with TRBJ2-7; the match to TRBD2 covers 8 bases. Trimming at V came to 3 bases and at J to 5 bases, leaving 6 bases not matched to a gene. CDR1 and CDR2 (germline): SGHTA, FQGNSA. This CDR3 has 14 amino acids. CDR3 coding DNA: TGTGCCAGCAGCTTTCCGGGAGGGTCCAACGAGCAGTACTTC. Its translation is CASSFPGGSNEQYF.

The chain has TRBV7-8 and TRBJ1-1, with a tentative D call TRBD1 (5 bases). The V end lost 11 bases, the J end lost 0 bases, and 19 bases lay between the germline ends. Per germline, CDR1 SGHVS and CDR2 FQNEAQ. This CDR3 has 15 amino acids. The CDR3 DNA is TGTGCCCCCAGGGAGGGCACCAGACTGAACACTGAAGCTTTCTTT. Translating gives CAPREGTRLNTEAFF.

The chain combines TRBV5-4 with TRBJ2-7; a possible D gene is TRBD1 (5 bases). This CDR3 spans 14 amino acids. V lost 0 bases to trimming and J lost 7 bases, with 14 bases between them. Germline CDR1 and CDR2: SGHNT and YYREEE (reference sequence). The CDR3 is CASSLGSRVEEQYF. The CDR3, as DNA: TGTGCCAGCAGCTTGGGGAGCAGGGTGGAGGAGCAGTACTTC.